In its sample, the clone carrying this T cell receptor (beta chain) was seen once. Its antigen is unknown. This record belongs to a study of T cell repertoires in cytomegalovirus infection. TCRdb reprocessed the reads with MiXCR, giving one entry per CDR3 protein. The sample holds roughly 45,000 distinct CDR3 sequences, about a fifth seen once. Trimming cost V 4 bases and J 5 bases, with 14 bases left between them. Germline CDR1 and CDR2: MNHNS and SASEGT. The CDR3 runs 14 residues. Study-wide results and caveats: Accumulated public TCR beta family frequency recognized individuals carrying CMV together with the relevant HLA. Clonotype analysis showed dominance of the ex vivo response by HLA-C-restricted CMV-specific TCR beta clonotypes.

This rearrangement joins TRBV6-1 to TRBJ2-5; perhaps TRBD1 as D (6 bases). Sequencing used CD8+ T cells from cultured PBMCs, obtained from culture after CMV antigen stimulation. This clonotype was obtained from a human donor in good health (CMV status not recorded). Some clones in this sample may be carry-over from other donors' samples. The CDR3 loop reads CASSGGTFGETQYF. The DNA of the CDR3 is TGTGCCAGCAGTGGAGGGACATTTGGTGAGACCCAGTACTTC.